The T cell receptor (beta chain) described here comes from a study of T cells after yellow fever vaccination. Overall study context: Preparation used SMART-Seq v4 Ultra Low Input for the low-cell-number fractions.

This clonotype was counted ten times or more. The antigen remains undetermined. A single record per CDR3 protein comes from TCRdb applying MiXCR to the 5' RACE reads. The sample comprises roughly 400,000 distinct CDR3 sequences, roughly a sixth of which are singletons, and over 15% rests with the top ten. Study findings and constraints: Clones that expanded after primary vaccination mostly reappeared after the booster (roughly 96% CD4, 88% CD8).

Germline loops: CDR1 SGHRS, CDR2 YFSETQ. Trimming stripped 0 bases from V and 6 bases from J, with 15 bases between. The CDR3 runs to 15 residues. The sequences come from PBMCs, collected before the yellow fever booster vaccination. The rearrangement uses TRBV5-1 and TRBJ1-2, with no clear D. The TCR was taken from a man aged 18 to 30 who received the YFV17D yellow fever vaccine. The CDR3 sequence: CASSLVAGVSDGYTF. The CDR3, as DNA: TGCGCCAGCAGCTTGGTGGCCGGGGTCAGCGATGGCTACACCTTC.